Given below is one T cell receptor (beta chain) in context. This clonotype was observed a single time. Its antigen is currently not known. No quality values exist for individual bases; no much larger clone is one base distant. One read represents weak support. This entry belongs to a study of CD8 T cells in Susac syndrome (dated by TCRdb to 2018 to 2020). Regarding the complete study: Whether CD8+ T cell activation and differentiation in Susac syndrome was antigen driven was tested using repertoire sequencing.

RNA was extracted using the RNeasy kit, and roughly 0.5 to 1 microgram was reverse transcribed with random hexamers. The immunoSEQ multiplex PCR assay, covering 54 Vbeta and 13 Jbeta segments, was used to amplify TCR beta CDR3 regions. PCR amplification bias was corrected using a synthetic template baseline for primer optimization and computational correction. Per the authors' processing: Reads were annotated to V, D and J genes per IMGT and analyzed with immunoSEQ Analyzer, keeping only productive sequences. Clonality was calculated as one minus the Shannon entropy normalized by log2 of the number of productive unique sequences. For each patient and control, public and private clones were evaluated within the 100 most prevalent clones. Clones were defined as Susac-specific when absent from the healthy and MS cohorts, from about 970 published viral clones and from other ImmuneACCESS disease sequences. TCRdb ran its own pipeline on the public reads, namely fastp trimming at Q25 and MiXCR clone calling, and kept in-frame beta chains. A single entry per CDR3 protein holds the most common genes and DNA from its merged rows. In this record, the V and J calls reflect TCRdb's handling and not the investigators' own analysis. Present in this sample are 130,000 to 150,000 distinct CDR3 sequences, roughly 95% of which were seen just once. 0.07% to 0.1% of the sample is held by the ten biggest clonotypes.

The paper's findings and limits, for the study overall: The number of individuals in the TCR sequencing and HLA analysis was recognized as being relatively small.

The CDR3 sequence holds 14 residues, the cysteine and phenylalanine included. The only DNA kept is the CDR3, 42 bases in frame from the first base. The germline V gene provides CDR1 MNHEY and CDR2 SVGAGI. V is pared back by 6 bases and J by 4 bases, with 15 bases lying between the germline termini. High-throughput TCR beta sequencing profiled peripheral blood CD8+ and CD4+ T cells from healthy donors, Susac syndrome patients and multiple sclerosis patients. Healthy donors were included as age- and sex-matched controls. Bulk CD8+ and CD4+ T cells were purified by magnetic negative isolation, whereas CD8+ TEMRA cells were enriched by FACS. Blood was drawn into EDTA tubes, processed within 24 hours, and PBMCs were isolated by density gradient centrifugation. PBMCs intended for TCR sequencing were cryopreserved in liquid nitrogen and were subsequently thawed in a 37 degrees C water bath. A purity of at least 90% was achieved for sorted or isolated CD4+, CD8+ and CD8+ TEMRA cells.

Sequenced: CD4+ T cells from PBMCs. This receptor was identified in a human donor in good health. The V and J segments used are TRBV6-5 and TRBJ1-2; the D gene is perhaps TRBD1, from 5 matching bases. The CDR3 corresponds to CASSLSGRRYGYTF. The nucleotides are TGTGCCAGCAGCCTGTCGGGACGTCGCTATGGCTACACCTTC.